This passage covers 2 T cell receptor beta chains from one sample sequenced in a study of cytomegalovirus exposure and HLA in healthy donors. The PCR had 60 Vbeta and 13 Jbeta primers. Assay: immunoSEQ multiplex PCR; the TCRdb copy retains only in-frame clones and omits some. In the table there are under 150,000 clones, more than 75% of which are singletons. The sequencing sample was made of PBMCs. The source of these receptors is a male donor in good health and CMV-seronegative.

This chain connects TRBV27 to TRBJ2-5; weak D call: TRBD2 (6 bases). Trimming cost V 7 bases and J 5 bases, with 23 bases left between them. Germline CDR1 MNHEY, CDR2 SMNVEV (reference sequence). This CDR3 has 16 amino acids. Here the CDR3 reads CASTLNPAGPRETQYF. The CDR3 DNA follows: TGTGCCAGCACCCTAAACCCCGCGGGGCCCAGGGAGACCCAGTACTTC.

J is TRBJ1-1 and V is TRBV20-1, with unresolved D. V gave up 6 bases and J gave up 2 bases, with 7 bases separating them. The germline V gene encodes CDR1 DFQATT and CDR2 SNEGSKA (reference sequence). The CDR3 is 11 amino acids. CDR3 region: CSASTNTEAFF. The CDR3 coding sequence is TGCAGTGCCTCTACTAACACTGAAGCTTTCTTT.